Reported below is one TCR beta chain. This sample stems from a study of T-cell reconstitution after alpha-beta-depleted transplantation in children. After removal of 4 bases from V and 2 bases from J, the junction contained 7 bases not matched to a gene. The germline CDR1 and CDR2 sequences are SEHNR and FQNEAQ (reference sequence). The CDR3 consists of 16 residues. Unique molecular identifiers were incorporated during preparation of the TCRbeta library. TCRdb redid the calling of the PCR reads with MiXCR, one entry per CDR3 protein. Among approximately 430,000 distinct CDR3 sequences listed, roughly 17% were seen once.

This chain links TRBV7-9 with TRBJ2-7, with 11 nucleotides matching TRBD1. The receptor was derived from a boy in the first two years of life who had a stem cell transplant for Wiskott-Aldrich syndrome, so the T cells may come from the graft donor. The input for sequencing was PBMCs, mostly from graft donor cells, taken 360 days after TCRalphabeta/CD19-depleted stem cell transplant. The CDR3: CASSSRDRGFAYEQYF. CDR3 sequence (DNA): TGTGCCAGCAGCTCCCGGGACAGGGGGTTTGCCTACGAGCAGTACTTC.